One T cell receptor (beta chain) is described in this entry. Its specificity is not known. The donors were part of the validation cohort of roughly 130 subjects. That cohort was separate from the first cohort, which comprised 666 subjects. Germline V gene lookup returns CDR1 LGHNT and CDR2 FRNRAP. The V end lost 7 bases, the J end lost 1 base, and 5 bases lay between the germline ends. This CDR3 region has 13 residues. This entry comes from a study of cytomegalovirus exposure and HLA in healthy donors. Some clones are missing from TCRdb's copy, which holds only in-frame ones; the method was immunoSEQ multiplex PCR. The sample contains 150,000 to 200,000 clones, around nine tenths of which appear only once. Study findings and constraints: Under in vitro conditions, three CMV-associated chains were confirmed as specific for CMV antigens. First-cohort TCR clusters were later found to tend to co-occur in the 120 or so validation repertoires.

The sample consisted of PBMCs. This receptor was identified in a man aged 18 to 30 in good health and CMV-seropositive. The chain is built from TRBV12-5 and TRBJ2-6; D is uncertain. The CDR3, as DNA: TGTGCTAGTGCCCATTCTGGGGCCAACGTCCTGACTTTC. Amino acid sequence: CASAHSGANVLTF.